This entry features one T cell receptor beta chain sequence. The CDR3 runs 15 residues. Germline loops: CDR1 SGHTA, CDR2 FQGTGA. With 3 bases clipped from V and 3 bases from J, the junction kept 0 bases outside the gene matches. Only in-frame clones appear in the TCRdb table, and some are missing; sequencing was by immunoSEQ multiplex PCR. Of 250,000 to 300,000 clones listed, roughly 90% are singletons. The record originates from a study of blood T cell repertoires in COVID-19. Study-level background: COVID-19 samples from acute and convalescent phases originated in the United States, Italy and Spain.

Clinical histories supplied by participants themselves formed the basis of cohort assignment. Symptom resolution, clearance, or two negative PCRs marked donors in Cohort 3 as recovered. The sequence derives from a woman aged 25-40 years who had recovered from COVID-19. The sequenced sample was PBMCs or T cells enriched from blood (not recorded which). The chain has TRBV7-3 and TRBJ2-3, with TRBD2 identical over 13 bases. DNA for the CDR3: TGTGCCAGCAGCTTGGGACTAGCGGGAACAGATACGCAGTATTTT. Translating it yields CASSLGLAGTDTQYF.